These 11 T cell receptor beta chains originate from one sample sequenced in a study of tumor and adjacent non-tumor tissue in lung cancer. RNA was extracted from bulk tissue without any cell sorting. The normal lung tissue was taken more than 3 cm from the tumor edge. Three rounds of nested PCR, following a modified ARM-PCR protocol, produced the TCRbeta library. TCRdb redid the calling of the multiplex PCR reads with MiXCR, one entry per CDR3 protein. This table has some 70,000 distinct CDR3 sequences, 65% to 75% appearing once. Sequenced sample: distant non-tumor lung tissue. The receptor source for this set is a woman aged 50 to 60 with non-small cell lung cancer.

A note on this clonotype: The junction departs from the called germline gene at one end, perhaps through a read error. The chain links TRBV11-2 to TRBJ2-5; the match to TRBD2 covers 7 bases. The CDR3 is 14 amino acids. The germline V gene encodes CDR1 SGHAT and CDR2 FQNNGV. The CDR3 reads CASSRERGRETQYF. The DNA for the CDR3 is TGTGCCAGCAGCCGGGAGCGGGGTCGAGAGACTCAGTACTTC.

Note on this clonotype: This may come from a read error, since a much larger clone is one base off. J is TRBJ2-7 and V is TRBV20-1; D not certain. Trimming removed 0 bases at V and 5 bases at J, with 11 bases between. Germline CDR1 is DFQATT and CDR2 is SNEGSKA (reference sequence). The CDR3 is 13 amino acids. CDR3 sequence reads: CSARDTLADEQYF. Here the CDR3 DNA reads TGCAGTGCTAGAGATACACTGGCGGACGAGCAGTACTTC.

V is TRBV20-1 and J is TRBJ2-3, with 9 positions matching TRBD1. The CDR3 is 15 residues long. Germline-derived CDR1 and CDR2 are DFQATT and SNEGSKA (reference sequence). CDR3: CNAIDGTGITDTQYF. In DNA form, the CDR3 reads TGCAATGCAATTGACGGGACAGGGATAACAGATACGCAGTATTTT.

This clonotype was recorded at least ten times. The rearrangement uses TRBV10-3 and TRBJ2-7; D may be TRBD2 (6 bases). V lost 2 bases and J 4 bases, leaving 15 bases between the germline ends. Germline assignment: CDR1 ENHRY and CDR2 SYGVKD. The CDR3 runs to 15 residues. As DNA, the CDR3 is TGTGCCATCAGTGAGAAGGTTGGCGGGGTTTACGAGCAGTACTTC. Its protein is CAISEKVGGVYEQYF.

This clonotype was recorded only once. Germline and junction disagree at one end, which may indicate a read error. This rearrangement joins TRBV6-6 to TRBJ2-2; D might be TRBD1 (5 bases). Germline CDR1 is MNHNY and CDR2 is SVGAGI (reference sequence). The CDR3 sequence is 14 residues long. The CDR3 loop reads CASTRTSNTRELFF. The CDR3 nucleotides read TGTGCCAGCACCCGGACATCGAACACCCGGGAGCTGTTTTTT.

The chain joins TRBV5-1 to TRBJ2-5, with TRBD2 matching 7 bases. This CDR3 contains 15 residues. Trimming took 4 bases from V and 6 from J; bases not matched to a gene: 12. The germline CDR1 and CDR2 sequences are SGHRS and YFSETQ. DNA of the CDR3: TGCGCCAGCAGCCCTCATTTGGCGGGAGAAAAGACCCAGTACTTC. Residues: CASSPHLAGEKTQYF.

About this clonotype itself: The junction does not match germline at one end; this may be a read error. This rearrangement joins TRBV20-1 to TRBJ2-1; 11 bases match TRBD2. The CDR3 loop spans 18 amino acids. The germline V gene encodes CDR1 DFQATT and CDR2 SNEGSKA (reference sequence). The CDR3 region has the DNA TGCAGTGTTAGAGATTCCTTCGGGATTAGCGGGAGGGATTATGAGCAGTTCTTC. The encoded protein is CSVRDSFGISGRDYEQFF.

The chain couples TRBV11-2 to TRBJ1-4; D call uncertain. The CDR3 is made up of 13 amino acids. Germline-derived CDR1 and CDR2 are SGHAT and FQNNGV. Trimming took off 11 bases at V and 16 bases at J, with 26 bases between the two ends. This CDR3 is CACYLDLWGSPFF. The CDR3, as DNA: TGTGCCTGCTACTTAGATCTATGGGGATCTCCGTTTTTT.

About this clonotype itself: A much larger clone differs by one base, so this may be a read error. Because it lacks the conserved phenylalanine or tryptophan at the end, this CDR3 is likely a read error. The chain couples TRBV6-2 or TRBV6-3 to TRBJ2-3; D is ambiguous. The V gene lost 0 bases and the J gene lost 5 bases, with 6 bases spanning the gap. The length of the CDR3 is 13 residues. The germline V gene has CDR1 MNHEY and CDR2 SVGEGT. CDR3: CASSYSELDTQYY. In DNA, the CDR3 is TGTGCCAGCAGTTACTCCGAGTTAGATACGCAGTATTAT.

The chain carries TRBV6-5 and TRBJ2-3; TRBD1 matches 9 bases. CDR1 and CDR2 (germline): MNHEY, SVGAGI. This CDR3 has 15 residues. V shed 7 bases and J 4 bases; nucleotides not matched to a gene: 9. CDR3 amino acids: CASKWTGEGADTQYF. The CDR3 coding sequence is TGTGCCAGCAAATGGACAGGGGAAGGCGCAGATACGCAGTATTTT.

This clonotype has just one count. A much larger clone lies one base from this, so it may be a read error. The CDR3 loop is CSAVYRAGEKKLFF. DNA for the CDR3: TGCAGTGCAGTTTACAGGGCGGGAGAGAAAAAACTGTTTTTT. The chain has TRBV20-1 and TRBJ1-4; tentative D call: TRBD1 (6 bases). V lost 6 bases to trimming and J lost 9 bases, with 20 bases between them. Per the germline V gene, CDR1 is DFQATT and CDR2 is SNEGSKA (reference sequence). This CDR3 has 14 amino acids.